This note documents a single TCR beta chain sequence. The antigen remains undetermined. The data stem from a study of vaccination effects on CD4 cells after COVID-19. Before any sequencing was done, the ViraFEST assay used viral peptide pools to expand antigen-specific CD4+ T cells. When about ten days of culture had elapsed, CD4+ T cells were isolated. Each participant was administered two doses of either the BNT162b2 or the mRNA-1273 vaccine. Neither prior SARS-CoV-2 infection nor positive nucleocapsid antibodies were present in the vaccine recipients. A density of fewer than 2.5 million PBMC per well was used; these cells were cultured with 9.5 to 10 IU/ml IL-2 and roughly 10 ug/ml peptides. IL-2 medium supplanted half the medium on days 3 and 7. Libraries were prepared by immunoSEQ multiplex PCR; TCRdb keeps only in-frame clonotypes and omits some of them. The repertoire holds about 59,000 clones, approximately 78% seen once, with roughly 2% in the top ten.

Germline lookup yields CDR1 MNHEY and CDR2 SVGAGI. The trim removed 6 bases at V and 3 bases at J, leaving 5 bases unmatched. The CDR3 is 14 amino acids. Here the sequenced sample was CD4+ T cells from PBMCs cultured with HCoV-OC43 spike peptides, taken after COVID-19 vaccination. The subset here: HCoV-OC43 spike overlapping peptide pool stimulation. This TCR derives from a human donor who received a COVID-19 vaccine. V is TRBV6-5 and J is TRBJ2-3; TRBD1 agrees at 8 bases. CDR3 nucleotides: TGTGCCAGCAGCATCCGGACAGGGACAGATACGCAGTATTTT. It specifies CASSIRTGTDTQYF.